Each of the 6 T cell receptor beta chains below was sequenced from the same sample in a study of T cells in Graves' hyperthyroidism and ophthalmopathy. RNA transcripts gave rise to amplified TCR beta CDR3 regions. TCR CDR3 regions were first amplified by RT-PCR with HTBI primers. One entry per CDR3 protein, called by TCRdb with MiXCR from the multiplex PCR reads. Of a few hundred thousand distinct CDR3 sequences in the sample, roughly 50% were seen once. Material for sequencing was peripheral blood or thyroid tissue (not recorded which). The receptors shown here come from an adult woman with Graves' disease, either hyperthyroidism or ophthalmopathy (not recorded which).

In DNA, the CDR3 is TGTGCCACCAGCAGAGATTCCCCAGTCGACGAGCAGTACTTC. Translated: CATSRDSPVDEQYF. The V gene is TRBV15, the J gene TRBJ2-7, with D hard to call. Germline V CDR1 and CDR2: LNHNV, YYDKDF (reference sequence). This CDR3 is 14 amino acids long. Deletions cut 0 bases from V and 5 bases from J, with 11 bases between.

The J gene is TRBJ2-7, the V gene TRBV15, with TRBD1 matching 8 bases. Germline CDR1 reads LNHNV; CDR2 reads YYDKDF (reference sequence). CDR3 length equals 15 residues. Trimming took 3 bases from V and 7 from J; bases not matched to a gene: 11. The CDR3 region is CATSRPGGVGQEQYF. CDR3 bases: TGTGCCACCAGCAGGCCAGGGGGCGTGGGACAGGAGCAGTACTTC.

The J gene is TRBJ2-5, the V gene TRBV20-1, with D uncertain. V dropped 6 bases and J dropped 0 bases, with 11 bases sitting between them. Germline V CDR1 and CDR2: DFQATT, SNEGSKA (reference sequence). The CDR3 totals 13 residues. CDR3 loop: CSATRSNQETQYF. The CDR3 coding sequence is TGCAGTGCCACACGGAGTAACCAAGAGACCCAGTACTTC.

This clonotype was recorded many times. The chain is built from TRBV20-1 and TRBJ1-5; D is unresolved. Germline V CDR1 and CDR2: DFQATT, SNEGSKA (reference sequence). The CDR3 extends over 15 amino acids. Trimming cost V 1 base and J 3 bases, with 13 bases left between them. CDR3 coding DNA: TGCAGTGCTAGAGGGACCATGGGTATCAATCAGCCCCAGCATTTT. Translation: CSARGTMGINQPQHF.

CDR3 protein: CSVRVQIEQYF. CDR3 in DNA: TGCAGCGTTCGTGTTCAGATCGAGCAGTACTTC. V gene TRBV29-1 combines with J gene TRBJ2-7; D not certain. This CDR3 region has 11 residues. V was shortened by 5 bases and J by 6 bases, with 11 bases between the two germline ends. CDR1 is SQVTM, CDR2 ANQGSEA, per germline.

This chain joins TRBV10-3 and TRBJ2-7, with 7 bases that match TRBD1. Germline trimming cut 10 bases from V and 4 bases from J; bases unmatched to any gene: 10. Germline V lookup: CDR1 ENHRY, CDR2 SYGVKD. CDR3 length: 13 residues. In nucleotides, the CDR3 is TGTGCCACTTGGACAGGACAGCTTTACGAGCAGTACTTC. Translated, it gives CATWTGQLYEQYF.